Shown below are 20 T cell receptor beta chains from a single sample sequenced in a study of radiotherapy plus CTLA-4 blockade in lung cancer. Method: immunoSEQ multiplex PCR; TCRdb's copy keeps in-frame clones and lacks some. Found here are around 41,000 clones, about 70% of them singletons; the top ten hold about 23%. The sequenced sample was peripheral blood, obtained from a patient treated with radiotherapy plus ipilimumab. The receptors shown here come from a human donor with non-small cell lung cancer who had a partial response to radiotherapy plus ipilimumab.

The chain is built from TRBV7-2 and TRBJ1-4; D remains ambiguous. V lost 5 bases and J 7 bases, leaving 17 bases between the germline ends. The CDR3 contains 15 residues. The germline CDR1 and CDR2 sequences are SGHTA and FQGNSA. In nucleotides, the CDR3 is TGTGCCAGCAGCATTAGCCGCGGGCTAGGTGAAAAACTGTTTTTT. It codes for CASSISRGLGEKLFF.

The chain uses TRBV19 and TRBJ1-2, with D possibly TRBD1 on 6 matching bases. Germline-derived CDR1 and CDR2 are LNHDA and SQIVND (reference sequence). CDR3 length equals 15 residues. V dropped 7 bases and J dropped 0 bases, with 15 bases sitting between them. CDR3: CASTDRGGPNYGYTF. CDR3 DNA: TGTGCCAGTACAGATCGCGGGGGGCCTAACTATGGCTACACCTTC. Full variable domain (rest looked up from reference TRBV19 and TRBJ1-2): DGGITQSPKYLFRKEGQNVTLSCEQNLNHDAMYWYRQDPGQGLRLIYYSQIVNDFQKGDIAEGYSVSREKKESFPLTVTSAQKNPTAFYLCASTDRGGPNYGYTFGSGTRLTVV.

V is TRBV19 and J is TRBJ1-6, with D possibly TRBD1 on 6 matching bases. This CDR3 region has 18 residues. Germline CDR1 and CDR2: LNHDA and SQIVND (reference sequence). V shed 6 bases and J shed 0 bases, with 18 bases lying between them. The DNA of the CDR3 is TGTGCCAGTAGGGACAGATTAAGACAAGGCTCCTATAATTCACCCCTCCACTTT. Its translation is CASRDRLRQGSYNSPLHF.

This clone occurred a few times. The rearrangement uses TRBV2 and TRBJ2-1; 10 bases line up with TRBD2. V lost 6 bases and J lost 4; bases outside the gene matches: 6. Per germline, CDR1 SNHLY and CDR2 FYNNEI. This CDR3 is 15 amino acids long. The CDR3: CASSSSGGAYNEQFF. CDR3 in DNA: TGTGCCAGCAGCAGCAGCGGGGGGGCTTACAATGAGCAGTTCTTC.

The chain recombines TRBV6-6 with TRBJ2-1; 7 bases fit TRBD2. Germline CDR1 and CDR2: MNHNY and SVGAGI (reference sequence). This CDR3 comprises 14 residues. With 6 bases clipped from V and 2 bases from J, the junction kept 4 bases outside the gene matches. CDR3 in DNA: TGTGCCAGCAGGGGGGGGAGTACCTACAATGAGCAGTTCTTC. Its translation: CASRGGSTYNEQFF.

This clone was found once. The rearrangement joins TRBV9 to TRBJ2-3; no definite D call. The CDR3 is 16 residues long. The germline V gene has CDR1 SGDLS and CDR2 YYNGEE. The V and J ends lost 0 bases and 2 bases respectively, with 13 bases between them. CDR3 DNA: TGTGCCAGCAGCGTAGACCAGAAGACTTACACAGATACGCAGTATTTT. Translating gives CASSVDQKTYTDTQYF.

The chain carries TRBV4-2 and TRBJ1-2; no reliable D call. The V and J ends lost 1 base and 1 base respectively, with 16 bases between them. Germline CDR1 LGHNA, CDR2 YNFKEQ. The CDR3 spans 17 residues. This CDR3 is CASSQGSLGSINYGYTF. CDR3 DNA: TGTGCCAGCAGCCAAGGTTCTCTGGGCTCCATTAACTATGGCTACACCTTC.

This rearrangement joins TRBV25-1 to TRBJ1-1; 7 bases are a match to TRBD1. The J segment lost 1 base and the V segment lost 8 bases, leaving 4 bases of the junction unmatched. The germline V gene encodes CDR1 MGHDK and CDR2 SYGVNS. The CDR3 length is 13 residues. The CDR3 region is CASGGQSNTEAFF. CDR3 sequence (DNA): TGTGCCAGCGGGGGACAGTCGAACACTGAAGCTTTCTTT.

A few counts support this clone. V usage is TRBV5-6 and J usage is TRBJ2-5; 10 nucleotides align to TRBD1. CDR3 length equals 18 residues. V shed 4 bases, J shed 4 bases, and the junction held 16 bases outside the gene matches. Germline values: CDR1 SGHDT, CDR2 YYEEEE. CDR3 region: CASSPPWDRGKVGETQYF. In nucleotides, the CDR3 is TGTGCCAGCAGCCCCCCGTGGGACAGGGGAAAGGTTGGAGAGACCCAGTACTTC.

CDR3 DNA sequence: TGTGCCAGCAGCTTGGGGAGTAGCGGGGGGGCCGGAGCCTACAATGAGCAGTTCTTC. Its protein product is CASSLGSSGGAGAYNEQFF. This rearrangement joins TRBV5-4 to TRBJ2-1, with 11 bases fitting TRBD2. In germline, CDR1 is SGHNT, CDR2 YYREEE (reference sequence). This CDR3 contains 19 residues. The V and J ends lost 0 bases and 2 bases, in that order; junction bases with no gene match: 10. Variable domain in full (rest from reference TRBV5-4 and TRBJ2-1): ETGVTQSPTHLIKTRGQQVTLRCSSQSGHNTVSWYQQALGQGPQFIFQYYREEENGRGNFPPRFSGLQFPNYSSELNVNALELDDSALYLCASSLGSSGGAGAYNEQFFGPGTRLTVL.

This chain links TRBV5-1 with TRBJ1-4, with D unresolved. Germline V lookup: CDR1 SGHRS, CDR2 YFSETQ. V was clipped by 2 bases and J by 0 bases, with 5 bases between them. The CDR3 spans 14 residues. This chain's CDR3 is CASSFETTNEKLFF. Written as DNA, the CDR3 is TGCGCCAGCAGCTTTGAGACAACTAATGAAAAACTGTTTTTT.

This chain joins TRBV7-2 and TRBJ2-3; no firm D call. The CDR3 has 11 amino acids. The germline V gene has CDR1 SGHTA and CDR2 FQGNSA. V lost 8 bases and J lost 10, with 13 bases in between. The CDR3 reads CASAGRRAQYF. The CDR3 nucleotides are TGTGCCAGCGCCGGTCGACGGGCGCAGTATTTT.

V is TRBV7-2 and J is TRBJ2-5; perhaps TRBD1 as D (6 bases). Per germline, CDR1 SGHTA and CDR2 FQGNSA. V lost 5 bases and J 11 bases, leaving 21 bases between the germline ends. The length of the CDR3 is 14 residues. CDR3 sequence reads: CASSVFLQGGEQYF. As DNA, the CDR3 is TGTGCCAGCAGCGTCTTTTTACAGGGTGGGGAGCAGTACTTC.

V gene TRBV5-8 combines with J gene TRBJ2-5; the match to TRBD1 covers 9 bases. J was trimmed by 1 base and V by 6 bases; bases with no gene match: 1. The germline CDR1 and CDR2 sequences are SGHTS and YDEGEE. This CDR3 region has 13 residues. CDR3 sequence (DNA): TGTGCCAGCAACAGGGGGCTCCAAGAGACCCAGTACTTC. Translating it yields CASNRGLQETQYF.

This clone occurred once. The chain joins TRBV12-5 to TRBJ2-5; D remains unclear. The germline V gene has CDR1 LGHNT and CDR2 FRNRAP. Trimming cost V 0 bases and J 5 bases, with 4 bases left between them. The CDR3 has 12 amino acids. This CDR3 is CASGLVLETQYF. CDR3 bases: TGTGCTAGTGGTTTGGTACTGGAGACCCAGTACTTC.

The genes are TRBV5-1 and TRBJ2-1; 7 bases fit TRBD1. The trim removed 4 bases at V and 7 bases at J, leaving 11 bases unmatched. The germline V gene has CDR1 SGHRS and CDR2 YFSETQ. There are 15 residues in the CDR3. CDR3 region: CASSPRTGGANEQFF. The CDR3 DNA follows: TGCGCCAGCAGCCCGAGGACAGGTGGGGCGAATGAGCAGTTCTTC.

The rearrangement joins TRBV29-1 to TRBJ2-7, with 7 nucleotides matching TRBD1. This CDR3 contains 12 residues. The V segment lost 8 bases and the J segment 3 bases; nucleotides outside the gene matches: 7. Germline values: CDR1 SQVTM, CDR2 ANQGSEA. The chain's CDR3 is CSSQDRVYEQYF. CDR3 nucleotide sequence: TGCAGCTCACAAGACAGGGTCTACGAGCAGTACTTC.

In its sample, this clone was seen a few times. The chain has TRBV5-1 and TRBJ2-5, with 9 bases matching TRBD1. Germline V gene data show CDR1 as SGHRS and CDR2 as YFSETQ. CDR3 length: 14 residues. With 4 bases clipped from V and 5 bases from J, the junction kept 6 bases outside the gene matches. The CDR3 loop is CASSLQGAGETQYF. The CDR3 nucleotides are TGCGCCAGCAGCCTACAGGGGGCTGGGGAGACCCAGTACTTC.

This clone qualifies as medium-sized. The V gene is TRBV6-5, the J gene TRBJ2-1, with a weak D call TRBD1 (5 bases). Germline V lookup: CDR1 MNHEY, CDR2 SVGAGI. Trimming removed 3 bases at V and 3 bases at J, with 9 bases between. The CDR3 is made up of 14 amino acids. CDR3 nucleotide sequence: TGTGCCAGCAGTTATCAGGGAAACTACAATGAGCAGTTCTTC. Translated: CASSYQGNYNEQFF.

The chain carries TRBV7-9 and TRBJ2-1; TRBD1 matches 8 bases. J was trimmed by 4 bases and V by 5 bases; bases with no gene match: 4. CDR3 length: 14 amino acids. Germline V lookup: CDR1 SEHNR, CDR2 FQNEAQ (reference sequence). CDR3 region: CASSAGQAYNEQFF. The CDR3 DNA reads TGTGCCAGCAGCGCGGGACAGGCTTACAATGAGCAGTTCTTC.